The 8 T cell receptor beta chains below come from one sample, sequenced in a study of human T cells and chemical hapten exposure. Time point specified: patch test 3, about 24 weeks after DPC sensitization. Treatment specified: therapeutic diphenylcyclopropenone sensitization with weekly scalp DPC. MiXCR, applied by TCRdb to the RACE reads, yields one record per CDR3 protein. The sample lists roughly 90,000 distinct CDR3 sequences; about a tenth were seen once. The specimen comprised whole blood, sampled in connection with sensitization to the hapten diphenylcyclopropenone (DPC). The receptors shown here come from a woman aged 25 to 39 with alopecia areata. Some clones in this sample may be carry-over from other donors' samples.

This clonotype occurred many times. This chain connects TRBV29-1 to TRBJ2-5; tentative D call: TRBD2 (5 bases). Germline CDR1 SQVTM, CDR2 ANQGSEA. CDR3 length: 14 amino acids. V lost 0 bases to trimming and J lost 7 bases, with 15 bases between them. The CDR3 sequence is CSVEEVEDRGTQYF. DNA of the CDR3: TGCAGCGTTGAAGAAGTGGAGGACCGCGGGACCCAGTACTTC.

The chain links TRBV5-1 to TRBJ2-7; D unresolved. V lost 4 bases and J lost 3, with 5 bases in between. This CDR3 is built from 11 residues. Looked up from germline, CDR1 is SGHRS and CDR2 is YFSETQ. The CDR3 here is CASSDLYEQYF. The CDR3 DNA is TGCGCCAGCAGCGACCTCTACGAGCAGTACTTC.

This clonotype was observed a few times. This chain uses TRBV19 with TRBJ1-2, with D maybe TRBD1 (6 bases). This CDR3 spans 14 amino acids. The V end lost 4 bases, the J end lost 5 bases, and 14 bases lay between the germline ends. CDR1 is LNHDA and CDR2 is SQIVND in the germline V gene (reference sequence). In DNA, the CDR3 is TGTGCCAGTAGTACGCCCAGGGGAGAATATGGCTACACCTTC. Translating gives CASSTPRGEYGYTF. Full variable domain (missing parts from reference TRBV19 and TRBJ1-2): DGGITQSPKYLFRKEGQNVTLSCEQNLNHDAMYWYRQDPGQGLRLIYYSQIVNDFQKGDIAEGYSVSREKKESFPLTVTSAQKNPTAFYLCASSTPRGEYGYTFGSGTRLTVV.

The rearrangement uses TRBV12-3 or TRBV12-4 and TRBJ2-5, with D perhaps matching TRBD1 (5 bases). The CDR3 has 14 amino acids. V was cut by 8 bases and J by 1 base, with 14 bases left in between. CDR3: CASLKTQGQETQYF. The CDR3 bases are TGTGCCAGCCTAAAAACCCAGGGCCAAGAGACCCAGTACTTC.

This clonotype was seen many times. The V call is TRBV20-1, the J call TRBJ2-6; D possibly uses TRBD1 or TRBD2 (5 bases each). Trimming stripped 6 bases from V and 1 base from J, with 16 bases between. This CDR3 spans 16 amino acids. Germline V CDR1 and CDR2: DFQATT, SNEGSKA (reference sequence). CDR3: CSASGTALSGANVLTF. The CDR3, as DNA: TGCAGTGCATCCGGGACCGCTCTTTCTGGGGCCAACGTCCTGACTTTC.

This clonotype was seen many times. The chain links TRBV11-2 to TRBJ2-3, with TRBD1 matching over 11 bases. The CDR3 is 16 residues long. Germline V gene sequence: CDR1 SGHAT, CDR2 FQNNGV. V shed 3 bases, J shed 4 bases, and the junction held 6 bases outside the gene matches. The CDR3 here is CASSFGGQGVADTQYF. The DNA for the CDR3 is TGTGCCAGCAGCTTCGGGGGACAGGGGGTGGCAGATACGCAGTATTTT.

The table lists this clonotype with many counts. The CDR3 DNA is TGTGCCAGCAGGCGTAAGGGCAATCAGCCCCAGCATTTT. Translated: CASRRKGNQPQHF. The chain links TRBV28 to TRBJ1-5; D gene uncertain. The CDR3 runs 13 residues. V shed 6 bases and J shed 2 bases, with 8 bases lying between them. Looked up from germline, CDR1 is MDHEN and CDR2 is SYDVKM.

As concerns this clonotype: A read error may produce the germline difference seen at one junction end. V gene TRBV7-7 combines with J gene TRBJ1-1, with TRBD1 as a possible D gene (5 bases). Looked up from germline, CDR1 is SSHAT and CDR2 is FNYEAQ (reference sequence). This CDR3 is 13 amino acids long. CDR3 in DNA: TGTGCTAGCAGCAGAGACAGAGGGACTGAAGCTTTCTTT. This sequence encodes CASSRDRGTEAFF.